These T cell receptor beta chains were read from a single sample in a study of vaccination and CD4 T cells after COVID-19. Antigens of these TCRs are unknown. MiXCR, applied by TCRdb to the PCR reads, yields one record per CDR3 protein. Among about 14,000 distinct CDR3 sequences, over 25% were seen once, and the ten largest hold roughly 20%. The sequenced sample was CD4+ T cells from blood, cultured in vitro, obtained before SARS-CoV-2 vaccination. The receptor source for this set is a human donor who received a COVID-19 vaccine. Each CDR3 is given without its conserved first and last residue.

v_gene,j_gene,CDR3aa
TRBV19,TRBJ2-5,ASSTRDIAETQY
TRBV10-3,TRBJ2-7,AIGGPTTPEQY
TRBV29-1,TRBJ2-3,SSWTHSTDTQY
TRBV5-1,TRBJ1-1,ASSSDSFVGTEAF
TRBV24-1,TRBJ1-2,ATSDTTGTYGYT
TRBV20-1,TRBJ2-5,SARVEAGGYQETQY
TRBV25-1,TRBJ1-5,ASSDRDTNQPQH
TRBV30,TRBJ2-1,AWRATGTSGELSYNEQF
TRBV5-1,TRBJ1-1,ASSIQGAGVDTEAF
TRBV6-1,TRBJ1-1,ASRRSGQIMNTEAF
TRBV19,TRBJ1-1,ASSAGQSPEAF
TRBV20-1,TRBJ2-3,SASHGTTDTQY
TRBV10-3,TRBJ1-2,AISDRSNYGYT
TRBV28,TRBJ2-1,ASRPGTSGGANEQF
TRBV6-1,TRBJ2-7,AITGEGGSYEQY
TRBV9,TRBJ1-6,ASSGGTGANSPLH
TRBV7-9,TRBJ1-1,ASLAGAALNTEAF
TRBV2,TRBJ1-2,ASSPTGRHGYT
TRBV6-1,TRBJ1-5,ASNQSGTANQPQH
TRBV7-2,TRBJ2-1,ASNPHDRYGSYNEQF
TRBV12-3/TRBV12-4,TRBJ2-7,ASTLQGTGNEQY
TRBV12-3/TRBV12-4,TRBJ2-1,ASSPRMGTSGNEQF
TRBV6-5,TRBJ2-7,ASSLTSGGAQYEQY
TRBV11-2,TRBJ2-6,ASTHRPREIFGANVLT
TRBV12-3/TRBV12-4,TRBJ2-2,ASSTGGTNTGELF
TRBV24-1,TRBJ2-5,ATSPKVPGAQY
TRBV19,TRBJ1-4,ASRPGPTNEKLF
TRBV4-2,TRBJ1-1,ASSQDTTSGQGWMNTEAF
TRBV12-3/TRBV12-4,TRBJ1-1,ASRDRRAKDTEAF
TRBV7-8,TRBJ1-5,ASIRDRSGGQPQH
TRBV19,TRBJ1-1,ASSIDRGTEAF
TRBV11-2,TRBJ1-2,ASSWDGIYGYT
TRBV5-1,TRBJ2-3,ASRTLSGGAGDTQY
TRBV7-2,TRBJ1-2,ASGEDSYYGYT
TRBV24-1,TRBJ2-1,ATSDGGGNEQF
TRBV20-1,TRBJ2-7,SAGDGAGDEQY
TRBV10-3,TRBJ2-3,AISGGRGGPVGGTDTQY
TRBV20-1,TRBJ1-1,SARPRVEMNTEAF
TRBV20-1,TRBJ1-5,SARKSGGPLSNQPQH
TRBV6-1,TRBJ2-1,ASSRTGSSYNEQF
TRBV5-1,TRBJ2-7,ASSLGGTGDYEQY
TRBV12-3/TRBV12-4,TRBJ1-1,ASNKGSSTEAF
TRBV6-5,TRBJ2-7,ASSYPEPGTGGSEQY
TRBV6-1,TRBJ2-3,AGSESRQDTQY
TRBV5-5,TRBJ1-2,ASITEGWGQTFYGYT
TRBV20-1,TRBJ1-2,SASSQGADGYT
TRBV24-1,TRBJ2-7,ATSGARGNEQY
TRBV24-1,TRBJ2-2,ATSDDSPGELF
TRBV5-1,TRBJ2-5,ASSLFPGIIQETQY